This passage covers 28 T cell receptor beta chains from one sample sequenced in a study of regulatory T cells in long-lasting Graves disease. Arm-PCR of CDR3 regions with iRepertoire HTBI primers generated TCR beta libraries. TCRdb independently ran MiXCR on the multiplex PCR reads; one entry per CDR3 protein. This table has approximately 400,000 distinct CDR3 sequences, roughly 10% appearing once. Time point denoted: newly diagnosed GD, antithyroid drugs for less than 3 months. PBMCs provided the RNA from which the TCR library was made. The data were also submitted as part of a second study, on T cells in Graves' hyperthyroidism and ophthalmopathy.

The specimen was peripheral blood mononuclear cells (PBMCs), collected at new diagnosis, from a patient treated with antithyroid drugs. Source of these receptors: a woman aged 18-35 years with Graves disease.

This clonotype was seen a handful of times. The junction shows a germline mismatch at one end, possibly a read error. This rearrangement joins TRBV29-1 to TRBJ2-2; no clear D. There are 12 residues in the CDR3. CDR1 SQVTM and CDR2 ANQGSEA come from the germline V gene. The CDR3 sequence: CSGELNAGELFF. CDR3 sequence (DNA): TGCAGCGGTGAACTTAATGCCGGGGAGCTGTTTTTT.

This clonotype was detected many times. This chain joins TRBV5-1 and TRBJ1-4; unclear D gene. Germline lookup yields CDR1 SGHRS and CDR2 YFSETQ. The V gene lost 4 bases and the J gene lost 0 bases, with 7 bases spanning the gap. The CDR3 runs to 14 residues. The CDR3 region is CASSTLTTNEKLFF. The CDR3 region has the DNA TGCGCCAGCAGCACGCTGACAACTAATGAAAAACTGTTTTTT. Full variable domain (remainder filled in from reference TRBV5-1 and TRBJ1-4): KAGVTQTPRYLIKTRGQQVTLSCSPISGHRSVSWYQQTPGQGLQFLFEYFSETQRNKGNFPGRFSGRQFSNSRSEMNVSTLELGDSALYLCASSTLTTNEKLFFGSGTQLSVL.

The chain joins TRBV24-1 to TRBJ2-2; D is possibly TRBD2 (6 bases). The germline V and J ends were trimmed by 4 bases and 0 bases, with 20 bases remaining between them. The CDR3 spans 19 residues. The germline CDR1 and CDR2 sequences are KGHDR and SFDVKD. Here the CDR3 reads CATSDLREDSETNTGELFF. The CDR3 DNA is TGTGCCACCAGTGACCTAAGGGAGGACTCCGAGACGAACACCGGGGAGCTGTTTTTT.

The CDR3 reads CASSYGDSTYEQYF. The CDR3 bases are TGTGCCAGCAGTTATGGGGACAGCACTTACGAGCAGTACTTC. The gene calls are TRBV6-5 and TRBJ2-7; 7 positions match TRBD1. Germline assignment: CDR1 MNHEY and CDR2 SVGAGI. CDR3 length equals 14 residues. Trimming cost V 3 bases and J 4 bases; bases outside gene matches: 6.

There are many counts of this clonotype. V and J are TRBV20-1 and TRBJ1-4, with 8 bases that match TRBD1. The CDR3 length is 14 residues. Germline V gene data show CDR1 as DFQATT and CDR2 as SNEGSKA (reference sequence). J was trimmed by 8 bases and V by 0 bases; bases with no gene match: 5. This chain's CDR3 is CSARDDRGGEKLFF. As DNA, the CDR3 is TGCAGTGCTAGAGACGACAGGGGAGGGGAAAAACTGTTTTTT.

This clonotype was seen ten or more times. V is TRBV20-1 and J is TRBJ2-7; D gene ambiguous. CDR3 size: 11 residues. Germline V gene lookup returns CDR1 DFQATT and CDR2 SNEGSKA (reference sequence). Trimming pared 3 bases from V and 6 bases from J, leaving 9 bases between. CDR3 residues: CSASGQSEQYF. The CDR3 DNA sequence: TGCAGTGCTAGTGGTCAGAGCGAGCAGTACTTC.

This clonotype was counted once. At one end the junction does not follow the germline gene, possibly because of a read error. V and J are TRBV5-6 and TRBJ1-1; D call uncertain. CDR1 and CDR2 from the germline V gene are SGHDT and YYEEEE. The length of the CDR3 is 15 residues. The CDR3 DNA is TGTGCCAGCAGTTACTCCGGGGTGACGAACACTGAAGCCTTCTTT. Residues: CASSYSGVTNTEAFF.

In its sample, this clonotype was seen many times. This chain's CDR3 is CSANPTSNTGELFF. CDR3 DNA sequence: TGCAGTGCTAACCCCACGAGTAACACCGGGGAGCTGTTTTTT. The chain combines TRBV20-1 with TRBJ2-2; no clear D gene. Per germline, CDR1 DFQATT and CDR2 SNEGSKA (reference sequence). Trimming shortened V by 4 bases and J by 2 bases, and 11 bases separated the two germline ends. The CDR3 is made up of 14 amino acids.

This clonotype was seen many times. The chain recombines TRBV7-9 with TRBJ2-2; 9 bases align to TRBD1. The V and J ends lost 1 base and 7 bases, in that order; junction bases with no gene match: 10. Looked up from germline, CDR1 is SEHNR and CDR2 is FQNEAQ (reference sequence). The CDR3 extends over 17 amino acids. CDR3 bases: TGTGCCAGCAGCTTAGAACAAGGACAGGGGATCGGCGGGGAGCTGTTTTTT. Its protein is CASSLEQGQGIGGELFF.

This clonotype occurred many times. J is TRBJ1-1 and V is TRBV5-1, with no clear D. There are 13 residues in the CDR3. Trimming removed 3 bases at V and 4 bases at J, with 10 bases between. Germline CDR1 is SGHRS and CDR2 is YFSETQ. CDR3 DNA sequence: TGCGCCAGCAGCTCACAGCGTTTCACTGAAGCTTTCTTT. Its translation is CASSSQRFTEAFF. The full variable domain, rest sourced from reference TRBV5-1 and TRBJ1-1, is KAGVTQTPRYLIKTRGQQVTLSCSPISGHRSVSWYQQTPGQGLQFLFEYFSETQRNKGNFPGRFSGRQFSNSRSEMNVSTLELGDSALYLCASSSQRFTEAFFGQGTRLTVV.

At least ten counts were recorded for this clonotype. V usage is TRBV13 and J usage is TRBJ2-1, with a weak D call TRBD1 (7 bases). Germline loops: CDR1 PRHDT, CDR2 FYEKMQ (reference sequence). The CDR3 has 12 amino acids. The V and J ends lost 2 bases and 15 bases respectively, with 14 bases between them. For the CDR3, the DNA is TGTGCCAGCAGCTTAAGGAGGGGGCATCGGTTCTTC. It specifies CASSLRRGHRFF.

The table lists this clonotype with many counts. The V call is TRBV29-1, the J call TRBJ2-3, with D tentatively TRBD1 (6 bases). V dropped 7 bases and J dropped 8 bases, with 22 bases sitting between them. Germline V gene data show CDR1 as SQVTM and CDR2 as ANQGSEA. This CDR3 spans 14 amino acids. CDR3 amino acids: CSAISQGWLVTQYF. CDR3 sequence (DNA): TGCAGCGCGATCTCACAGGGTTGGTTGGTTACGCAGTATTTT.

The chain has TRBV11-2 and TRBJ1-5; 9 positions agree with TRBD1. The CDR3 runs to 14 residues. Germline V gene lookup returns CDR1 SGHAT and CDR2 FQNNGV. With V trimmed by 1 base and J by 9 bases, 4 bases remained unmatched. The DNA of the CDR3 is TGTGCCAGCAGCTTAGGGGACAGGGTTTGGCCCCAGCATTTT. Residues: CASSLGDRVWPQHF.

The gene calls are TRBV4-2 and TRBJ2-1; 12 nucleotides line up with TRBD2. This CDR3 spans 14 amino acids. Looked up from germline, CDR1 is LGHNA and CDR2 is YNFKEQ. After removal of 4 bases from V and 9 bases from J, the junction contained 4 bases not matched to a gene. CDR3 in amino acids: CASSPSGGVGEQFF. In DNA form, the CDR3 reads TGTGCCAGCAGCCCTAGCGGGGGGGTGGGTGAGCAGTTCTTC.

At least ten counts were recorded for this clonotype. The chain combines TRBV10-3 with TRBJ1-2; D may be TRBD1 (5 bases). This CDR3 is 17 amino acids long. Trimming removed 0 bases from V and 1 base from J, with 15 bases in between. Germline V gene lookup returns CDR1 ENHRY and CDR2 SYGVKD. The CDR3 spells CAISESPVKTVNYGYTF. The CDR3 coding sequence is TGTGCCATCAGTGAGTCTCCGGTGAAGACAGTTAACTATGGCTACACCTTC.

This clonotype was recorded many times. The J gene is TRBJ2-1, the V gene TRBV18; D is perhaps TRBD1 or TRBD2 (5 bases each). Trimming pared 3 bases from V and 8 bases from J, leaving 14 bases between. The V gene's germline CDR1 is KGHSH and CDR2 LQKENI. The CDR3 loop spans 14 amino acids. The CDR3: CASSPRVPGHEQFF. CDR3 bases: TGTGCCAGCTCACCTCGGGTTCCGGGGCATGAGCAGTTCTTC.

Points on this clonotype: Just one base apart from a much larger clone, this may be a read error. Because the CDR3 is missing its conserved closing phenylalanine or tryptophan, this is likely a read error. The genes are TRBV6-4 and TRBJ2-5, with a possible D match to TRBD1 (5 bases). Germline CDR1 reads MRHNA; CDR2 reads SNTAGT. This CDR3 region has 13 residues. Between the trimmed V and J ends, which lost 6 bases and 1 base, there was a span of 9 bases. The CDR3 DNA reads TGTGCCAGCAGCGAGACAGCCCAAGAGACCCAGTACTCC. It encodes CASSETAQETQYS.

This clonotype was counted many times. The V and J genes are TRBV2 and TRBJ2-7; tentative D call: TRBD2 (6 bases). The V gene lost 4 bases and the J gene lost 4 bases, with 8 bases spanning the gap. CDR1 SNHLY and CDR2 FYNNEI come from the germline V gene. CDR3 length: 12 residues. The CDR3, as DNA: TGTGCCAGCAGTGGGAGGGTATACGAGCAGTACTTC. Translated: CASSGRVYEQYF.

With respect to this clonotype: Given a much more abundant clone one base away, this may be a read error. The V gene is TRBV20-1, the J gene TRBJ2-7; TRBD1 might be the D (6 bases). Looked up from germline, CDR1 is DFQATT and CDR2 is SNEGSKA (reference sequence). The V end lost 0 bases, the J end lost 7 bases, and 37 bases lay between the germline ends. The CDR3 is 21 amino acids. The CDR3 loop reads CSARDFRLLSPGQWLGNEQYF. CDR3 DNA: TGCAGTGCTAGAGATTTCCGTCTACTGAGTCCGGGACAATGGCTGGGCAATGAGCAGTACTTC.

This clonotype was observed many times. The chain joins TRBV15 to TRBJ1-3; D gene uncertain. CDR1 and CDR2 from the germline V gene are LNHNV and YYDKDF (reference sequence). The CDR3 is 15 residues long. Trimming cost V 6 bases and J 1 base, with 13 bases left between them. The CDR3 reads CATSPSGGSGNTIYF. In DNA, the CDR3 is TGTGCCACCAGTCCATCGGGAGGGTCTGGAAACACCATATATTTT.

This clonotype was seen repeatedly, ten times or more. This chain links TRBV5-1 with TRBJ1-5; TRBD1 aligns across 8 bases. The CDR3 consists of 15 residues. In germline, CDR1 is SGHRS, CDR2 YFSETQ. Unmatched junction bases numbered 3, after V lost 3 bases and J lost 1 base. The CDR3 loop reads CASSSTGGSNQPQHF. In DNA form, the CDR3 reads TGCGCCAGCAGCTCAACAGGGGGGAGCAATCAGCCCCAGCATTTT. The full variable domain, in which reference TRBV5-1 and TRBJ1-5 provide the parts outside the CDR3, is KAGVTQTPRYLIKTRGQQVTLSCSPISGHRSVSWYQQTPGQGLQFLFEYFSETQRNKGNFPGRFSGRQFSNSRSEMNVSTLELGDSALYLCASSSTGGSNQPQHFGDGTRLSIL.

V is TRBV19 and J is TRBJ2-4; 12 nucleotides align to TRBD1. Germline V gene sequence: CDR1 LNHDA, CDR2 SQIVND (reference sequence). This CDR3 region has 20 residues. The trim removed 6 bases at V and 3 bases at J, leaving 18 bases unmatched. The CDR3 protein is CASSSPPGQGAARVKNIQYF. The CDR3 DNA reads TGTGCCAGTAGCAGCCCTCCGGGACAGGGGGCGGCCCGAGTCAAAAACATTCAGTACTTC. Combining the CDR3 with reference TRBV19 and TRBJ2-4 gives the whole variable domain DGGITQSPKYLFRKEGQNVTLSCEQNLNHDAMYWYRQDPGQGLRLIYYSQIVNDFQKGDIAEGYSVSREKKESFPLTVTSAQKNPTAFYLCASSSPPGQGAARVKNIQYFGAGTRLSVL.

The chain employs TRBV5-1 and TRBJ2-3; D unresolved. This CDR3 is built from 14 residues. Germline-derived CDR1 and CDR2 are SGHRS and YFSETQ. The V end was cut by 0 bases, the J end by 4 bases, with 9 bases between. The CDR3 DNA is TGCGCCAGCAGCTTGGCTCCGCAAGCAGATACGCAGTATTTT. Protein product: CASSLAPQADTQYF.

This clonotype was picked up many times. The genes are TRBV2 and TRBJ2-1, with 9 bases identical to TRBD2. The CDR3 is made up of 14 amino acids. Germline V gene lookup returns CDR1 SNHLY and CDR2 FYNNEI. Losses at the gene ends were 4 bases for V and 8 bases for J; bases not matched to a gene: 6. CDR3 protein: CASSVLAGVHEQFF. DNA for the CDR3: TGTGCCAGCAGTGTTTTAGCGGGAGTTCATGAGCAGTTCTTC.

In its sample, this clonotype was seen a few times. Lacking the conserved final phenylalanine or tryptophan, this CDR3 likely reflects a read error. The J gene is TRBJ2-1, the V gene TRBV20-1, with 10 positions matching TRBD2. Germline V gene data show CDR1 as DFQATT and CDR2 as SNEGSKA (reference sequence). This CDR3 region has 13 residues. J was trimmed by 2 bases and V by 8 bases; bases with no gene match: 3. The CDR3 coding sequence is TGCAGTTATAGCGGGGGGCCCTACAATGAGCAGTTCCTC. Protein product: CSYSGGPYNEQFL.

This rearrangement joins TRBV7-9 to TRBJ2-3; 12 nucleotides match TRBD2. The CDR3 contains 16 residues. Germline trimming cut 2 bases from V and 6 bases from J; bases unmatched to any gene: 6. CDR1 and CDR2 from the germline V gene are SEHNR and FQNEAQ (reference sequence). The CDR3 DNA is TGTGCCAGCAGCTTACAGACTAGCGGGAGAGATGATACGCAGTATTTT. As protein: CASSLQTSGRDDTQYF.

This clonotype was observed many times. The gene calls are TRBV20-1 and TRBJ1-6; 7 bases agree with TRBD1. Trimming took 5 bases from V and 7 from J; bases not matched to a gene: 8. The CDR3 is 14 residues long. Germline V gene sequence: CDR1 DFQATT, CDR2 SNEGSKA (reference sequence). This chain's CDR3 is CSARQQGSNSPLHF. In DNA, the CDR3 is TGCAGTGCTCGCCAACAGGGGTCGAATTCACCCCTCCACTTT.

This clonotype was recorded many times. The V gene is TRBV20-1, the J gene TRBJ1-2; maybe TRBD1 (6 bases). This CDR3 comprises 14 residues. Trimming left V 5 bases short and J 3 bases short, with 16 bases between. The germline V gene encodes CDR1 DFQATT and CDR2 SNEGSKA (reference sequence). Here the CDR3 DNA reads TGCAGTGCTGGGCAAGGGGGAAGGGACTATGGCTACACCTTC. It is translated as CSAGQGGRDYGYTF.